The source of this T cell receptor beta chain is a study of blood T cells in healthy people across ages. Study observations and caveats: Because donor CMV status was unknown, expanded clonotype changes were possibly confounded.

A second 7 to 11 cycle PCR used barcoded and J-beta primers. TCRdb reprocessed the 5' RACE reads with MiXCR, giving one entry per CDR3 protein. The table records fewer than 800,000 distinct CDR3 sequences, just under 25% of them present only once. Germline lookup yields CDR1 SGHNT and CDR2 YENEEA. CDR3 size: 14 residues. Per-sample yields of isolated PBMCs were at least 6 million. This clonotype was detected only a few times. Its antigen is not known. An end of the junction differs from the germline gene, which may be a read error. These same data were also listed under a study on T cells of mothers and their children. That paper notes: From each mother came over 8 million TCR beta CDR3 reads, and from each child came 2.5 million to 3 million. Normalized overlap was always slightly, never significantly, higher in related than unrelated mother-child pairs.

Material: blood. The J gene is TRBJ2-5, the V gene TRBV11-3, with a possible D match to TRBD1 (5 bases). This clonotype originated in a boy aged 10-17 years in good health. CDR3 sequence reads: CAGSLWQGKETQYF. For the CDR3, the DNA is TGTGCCGGCAGCTTGTGGCAGGGCAAAGAGACCCAGTACTTC.